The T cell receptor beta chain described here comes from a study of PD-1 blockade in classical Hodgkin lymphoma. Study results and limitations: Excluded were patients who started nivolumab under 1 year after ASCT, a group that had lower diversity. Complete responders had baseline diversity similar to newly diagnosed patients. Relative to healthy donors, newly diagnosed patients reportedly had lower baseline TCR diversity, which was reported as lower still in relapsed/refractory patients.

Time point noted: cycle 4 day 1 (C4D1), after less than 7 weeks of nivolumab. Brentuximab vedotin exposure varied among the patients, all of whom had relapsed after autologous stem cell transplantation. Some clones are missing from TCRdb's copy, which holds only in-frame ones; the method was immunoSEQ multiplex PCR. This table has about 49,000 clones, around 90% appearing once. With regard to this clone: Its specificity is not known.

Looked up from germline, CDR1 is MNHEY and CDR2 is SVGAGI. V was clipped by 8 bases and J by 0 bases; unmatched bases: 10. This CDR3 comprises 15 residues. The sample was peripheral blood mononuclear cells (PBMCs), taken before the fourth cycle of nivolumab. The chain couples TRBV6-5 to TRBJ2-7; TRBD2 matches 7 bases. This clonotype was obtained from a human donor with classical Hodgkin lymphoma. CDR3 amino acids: CASEPSGESSYEQYF. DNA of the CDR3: TGTGCCAGCGAGCCTAGCGGAGAGAGCTCCTACGAGCAGTACTTC.